This entry concerns a single TCR beta chain. Antigen: not known. Only in-frame clones appear in the TCRdb table, and some are missing; sequencing was by immunoSEQ multiplex PCR. This sample carries about 100,000 clones, approximately 90% of them seen once, and the ten largest clones take approximately 0.63%. V lost 1 base and J lost 4, with 9 bases in between. Per the germline V gene, CDR1 is SGHDN and CDR2 is FVKESK. The CDR3 covers 14 residues. This sample was included in a study of OX40 agonist ivuxolimab in advanced cancers. Whole-study findings and limits: CD4+ and CD8+ blood T cells expanded clonally by week 6 at 0.1 to 3.0 mg/kg.

This receptor was taken from an adult with an advanced solid tumor such as melanoma, head and neck, liver or kidney cancer. The rearrangement uses TRBV14 and TRBJ2-3; D gene uncertain. Material: CD4+ or CD8+ T cells sorted from blood, obtained in a trial of the OX40 agonist ivuxolimab. The CDR3 spells CASSQGPGADTQYF. CDR3 in DNA: TGTGCCAGCAGCCAAGGGCCCGGCGCAGATACGCAGTATTTT.